This T cell receptor (beta chain) was identified in a study of blood T cell repertoires in COVID-19. As for the study in general: Italy, Spain and the United States were the sources of the convalescent and acute COVID-19 samples. PBMCs, B-cell-depleted T cells, or T cells provided the cDNA or gDNA that made up the material.

V was clipped by 3 bases and J by 6 bases; unmatched bases: 7. This CDR3 has 14 residues. The germline gives CDR1 SGDLS, CDR2 YYNGEE. Authors' methods: Reference gene primer amplification gave estimated nucleated cell counts. Libraries were prepared by immunoSEQ multiplex PCR; TCRdb keeps only in-frame clonotypes and omits some of them. That table gives V, J and clone size, and the DNA gave D and trimming. The data show about 180,000 clones, with roughly 85% seen just once and more than 3% held by the top ten. Material: peripheral blood. The V gene is TRBV9, the J gene TRBJ2-7; 9 bases match TRBD2. This sequence was found in a man in his 60s with acute or convalescent COVID-19. In DNA, the CDR3 is TGTGCCAGCAGCGAGGGGACTAGCTTCTCCGAGCAGTACTTC. This encodes CASSEGTSFSEQYF.